A single sample is the source of the 17 T cell receptor beta chains below, sequenced in a study of blood T cells in healthy people across ages. A second PCR, run for about 7 to 12 cycles, used a sample-barcoded 5' primer plus a J-beta primer mix. TCRdb passed the 5' RACE reads through MiXCR, listing each CDR3 protein once. This sample yields about 2 million distinct CDR3 sequences, of which roughly 49% are seen a single time; roughly 2% belongs to the top ten. The sample consisted of blood. The receptors come from a woman aged 40 to 50 in good health.

The chain joins TRBV24-1 to TRBJ1-2; D unresolved. This CDR3 region has 15 residues. With 3 bases removed from V and 2 bases from J, the gap between germline ends came to 12 bases. Per germline, CDR1 KGHDR and CDR2 SFDVKD. DNA for the CDR3: TGTGCCACCAGTGATCCCGGACTCCAGAACTATGGCTACACCTTC. Its protein is CATSDPGLQNYGYTF.

This rearrangement joins TRBV9 to TRBJ2-7, with 10 nucleotides matching TRBD2. The CDR3 has 19 residues. J gave up 7 bases and V 2 bases, and 21 bases lay outside the gene matches. The germline V gene encodes CDR1 SGDLS and CDR2 YYNGEE. For the CDR3, the DNA is TGTGCCAGCAGCGTCCTCCTGACAAGTAGCGGGGGGTTATACAATGAGCAGTACTTC. This gives the protein CASSVLLTSSGGLYNEQYF.

Only one count was recorded for this clonotype. The chain links TRBV12-3 or TRBV12-4 to TRBJ1-2, with TRBD1 as a possible D gene (5 bases). This CDR3 spans 16 amino acids. V shed 7 bases and J shed 1 base, with 19 bases lying between them. The CDR3 nucleotides read TGTGCCAGCAACGAAAATGGGGACGGGGTTAACTATGGCTACACCTTC. Its translation is CASNENGDGVNYGYTF.

The rearrangement joins TRBV12-3 or TRBV12-4 to TRBJ2-1; TRBD1 matches at 8 bases. The CDR3 consists of 14 residues. Germline trimming cut 6 bases from V and 8 bases from J; bases unmatched to any gene: 9. CDR3 nucleotides: TGTGCCAGCAGCCTGCGGACAGGGCGAGATGAGCAGTTCTTC. Translating gives CASSLRTGRDEQFF.

The chain has TRBV11-1 and TRBJ2-7, with 7 bases aligning to TRBD1. V lost 4 bases and J lost 7; bases outside the gene matches: 10. CDR1 and CDR2 from the germline V gene are SGHAT and FQDESV (reference sequence). This CDR3 region has 14 residues. The CDR3 nucleotides are TGTGCCAGCAGCTCTCGGGACAGCTACAATGAGCAGTACTTC. Translated: CASSSRDSYNEQYF. Filled out from reference TRBV11-1 and TRBJ2-7, the complete variable domain reads EAEVAQSPRYKITEKSQAVAFWCDPISGHATLYWYRQILGQGPELLVQFQDESVVDDSQLPKDRFSAERLKGVDSTLKIQPAELGDSAMYLCASSSRDSYNEQYFGPGTRLTVT.

This clonotype has more than one count but fewer than ten. The chain is built from TRBV21-1 and TRBJ2-3; TRBD2 is taken as the D call from the table, unchecked against the DNA. TRBV21-1 is a known pseudogene. CDR3 size: 18 residues. The CDR3 reads CASSKKGEPSGRLDTQYF. Here the CDR3 DNA reads TGTGCCAGCAGCAAAAAAGGAGAGCCTAGCGGGAGGTTAGATACGCAGTATTTT.

The rearrangement uses TRBV11-2 and TRBJ2-6, with TRBD1 matching over 8 bases. Per germline, CDR1 SGHAT and CDR2 FQNNGV. The CDR3 runs 18 residues. After removal of 5 bases from V and 0 bases from J, the junction contained 9 bases not matched to a gene. The CDR3 nucleotides are TGTGCCAGCAGCACCTCCGGACAGGGCCACTCTGGGGCCAACGTCCTGACTTTC. Amino acid sequence: CASSTSGQGHSGANVLTF.

The J gene is TRBJ1-1, the V gene TRBV12-3 or TRBV12-4, with TRBD1 matching 10 bases. V was clipped by 3 bases and J by 5 bases; unmatched bases: 9. This CDR3 is 16 amino acids long. CDR3 sequence: CASSLETGGAGTEAFF. CDR3 nucleotide sequence: TGTGCCAGCAGTTTGGAGACAGGGGGCGCGGGGACTGAAGCTTTCTTT.

This clonotype was seen only once. This rearrangement joins TRBV7-9 to TRBJ1-2, with D perhaps matching TRBD1 (6 bases). The V end was cut by 6 bases, the J end by 8 bases, with 22 bases between. The CDR3 length is 15 residues. Germline V CDR1 and CDR2: SEHNR, FQNEAQ (reference sequence). The CDR3 loop reads CASRRVDGGAGGYTF. For the CDR3, the DNA is TGTGCCAGCAGGAGGGTGGACGGGGGCGCTGGGGGCTACACCTTC.

Turning to this clonotype: At one end, the junction sequence differs from germline, possibly due to a read error. The J gene is TRBJ2-1, the V gene TRBV5-1; TRBD2 matches 7 bases. The germline CDR1 and CDR2 sequences are SGHRS and YFSETQ. The CDR3 has 15 residues. CDR3 nucleotides: TGCGCTAGCAGTCTACTTTCCAGCGGGGCCCATGAGCAGTTCTTC. It codes for CASSLLSSGAHEQFF.

This clonotype was detected a few times. V and J are TRBV20-1 and TRBJ2-5, with 8 bases lining up with TRBD1. The end of the DNA is better explained by TRBJ2-4, so the J call may be wrong. CDR3 size: 13 residues. Germline V gene data show CDR1 as DFQATT and CDR2 as SNEGSKA (reference sequence). CDR3 residues: CSAPPGGGGIQYF. The CDR3 bases are TGCAGTGCTCCGCCAGGGGGCGGAGGCATTCAGTACTTC.

The chain joins TRBV20-1 to TRBJ2-1; 11 bases agree with TRBD1. Germline CDR1 is DFQATT and CDR2 is SNEGSKA (reference sequence). Unmatched junction bases numbered 8, after V lost 2 bases and J lost 5 bases. The CDR3 has 16 residues. In DNA form, the CDR3 reads TGCAGTGCTAGACCAGACCGGGACAGGGGGGACAATGAGCAGTTCTTC. Translated, it gives CSARPDRDRGDNEQFF.

This chain connects TRBV9 to TRBJ2-1; 7 nucleotides agree with TRBD1. The tail of the sequence fits TRBJ2-7 better, so the J call may be wrong. This CDR3 is built from 15 residues. The germline CDR1 and CDR2 sequences are SGDLS and YYNGEE. This chain's CDR3 is CASSAEGALGNEQYF. The CDR3 DNA reads as TGTGCCAGCAGCGCCGAGGGGGCGCTTGGCAATGAGCAGTACTTC.

The V call is TRBV9, the J call TRBJ2-1; D is perhaps TRBD2 (5 bases). V lost 4 bases and J lost 6, with 11 bases in between. This CDR3 contains 13 residues. Germline values: CDR1 SGDLS, CDR2 YYNGEE. The CDR3 here is CASSPRTFNEQFF. The CDR3 region has the DNA TGTGCCAGCAGCCCTCGGACTTTCAATGAGCAGTTCTTC.

This clonotype was detected a few times. The chain is built from TRBV12-3 or TRBV12-4 and TRBJ2-3, with D hard to call. V shed 5 bases and J shed 6 bases, with 12 bases lying between them. The CDR3 covers 13 residues. CDR3 in DNA: TGTGCCAGCAGTCTAGACTCGGAGGATACGCAGTATTTT. Translating it yields CASSLDSEDTQYF.

This rearrangement joins TRBV7-2 to TRBJ2-3; TRBD2 is a possible D gene (6 bases). CDR3 length: 16 residues. With 5 bases removed from V and 1 base from J, the gap between germline ends came to 16 bases. Germline V gene lookup returns CDR1 SGHTA and CDR2 FQGNSA. The CDR3 region is CASSKGARGGTDTQYF. As DNA, the CDR3 is TGTGCCAGCAGCAAGGGCGCGCGGGGTGGCACAGATACGCAGTATTTT.

The rearrangement links TRBV13 to TRBJ1-6; no firm D call. The CDR3 covers 14 residues. V lost 5 bases, J lost 6 bases, and 11 bases lay in between. Germline V gene data show CDR1 as PRHDT and CDR2 as FYEKMQ (reference sequence). In nucleotides, the CDR3 is TGTGCCAGCAGCCAAAACCGGGGTAATTCACCCCTCCACTTT. Translating gives CASSQNRGNSPLHF.